The 31 T cell receptor beta chains below were found in one sample sequenced in a study of neurological immune-mediated disorders. The time point denotes: longitudinal time-point 2. Each CDR3 protein gets one entry after TCRdb re-called the 5' RACE reads with MiXCR. The sample gives tens of thousands of distinct CDR3 sequences, 5% to 6% of which show up once; over 6.5% is in the top ten. Sequencing was carried out using PBMCs. These receptors were taken from a woman aged 60-75 years with multiple sclerosis.

A few counts support this clonotype. The chain employs TRBV6-4 and TRBJ1-6; 9 bases are shared with TRBD1. The CDR3 consists of 14 residues. J lost 9 bases, V lost 3 bases, and 3 bases had no gene match. Germline V CDR1 and CDR2: MRHNA, SNTAGT. The CDR3 region is CASSDGTGPSPLHF. DNA of the CDR3: TGTGCCAGCAGTGATGGGACAGGGCCTTCACCCCTCCACTTT.

This clonotype was recorded only once. This chain's CDR3 is CASSSRDRAGANVLTF. The DNA of the CDR3 is TGCGCCAGCAGCTCCCGGGACAGGGCTGGGGCCAACGTCCTGACTTTC. The chain has TRBV5-1 and TRBJ2-6; 9 nucleotides align to TRBD1. The V gene's germline CDR1 is SGHRS and CDR2 YFSETQ. CDR3 length: 16 residues. The junction had 3 bases not matched to a gene; V was cut back by 3 bases and J by 2 bases.

This clonotype was counted ten times or more. The CDR3 reads CASKDSGGTGTGELFF. DNA for the CDR3: TGTGCCAGCAAGGATAGCGGGGGAACCGGTACCGGGGAGCTGTTTTTT. The rearrangement joins TRBV6-4 to TRBJ2-2, with 9 positions matching TRBD2. Looked up from germline, CDR1 is MRHNA and CDR2 is SNTAGT. The CDR3 is made up of 16 amino acids. Unmatched junction bases numbered 11, after V lost 7 bases and J lost 5 bases.

In its sample, this clonotype was seen many times. The rearrangement uses TRBV5-1 and TRBJ2-7, with D possibly being TRBD1 or TRBD2 (5 bases each). The ends were cut back, 4 bases at V and 5 bases at J, with 16 bases in the middle. The germline CDR1 and CDR2 sequences are SGHRS and YFSETQ. This CDR3 is built from 14 residues. The DNA of the CDR3 is TGCGCCAGCAGCAGGACTGGGCAGGGCGACGAGCAGTACTTC. Translation gives CASSRTGQGDEQYF.

This clonotype was seen many times. V gene TRBV7-9 combines with J gene TRBJ1-5; D call uncertain. The CDR3 has 13 residues. Germline-derived CDR1 and CDR2 are SEHNR and FQNEAQ (reference sequence). With 0 bases removed from V and 9 bases from J, the gap between germline ends came to 9 bases. The CDR3 nucleotides read TGTGCCAGCAGCTTAGCAGGATCCGGGCCCCAGCATTTT. As protein: CASSLAGSGPQHF. Using reference TRBV7-9 and TRBJ1-5 for the parts outside the CDR3, the full variable domain is DTGVSQNPRHKITKRGQNVTFRCDPISEHNRLYWYRQTLGQGPEFLTYFQNEAQLEKSRLLSDRFSAERPKGSFSTLEIQRTEQGDSAMYLCASSLAGSGPQHFGDGTRLSIL.

Ten or more counts support this clonotype. This rearrangement joins TRBV7-9 to TRBJ2-1; D call uncertain. Between the trimmed V and J ends, which lost 2 bases and 7 bases, there was a span of 6 bases. The CDR3 is 12 amino acids. Germline V gives CDR1 SEHNR, CDR2 FQNEAQ (reference sequence). This chain's CDR3 is CASSLMWNEQFF. In nucleotides, the CDR3 is TGTGCCAGCAGCTTAATGTGGAATGAGCAGTTCTTC.

The chain has TRBV12-3 or TRBV12-4 and TRBJ1-2; D uncertain. CDR3 size: 12 residues. The V end was cut by 5 bases, the J end by 8 bases, with 12 bases between. The CDR3 protein is CASSPSFTGYTF. DNA of the CDR3: TGTGCCAGCAGTCCGTCATTCACCGGCTACACCTTC.

This clonotype has at least ten counts. The chain links TRBV3-1 to TRBJ2-4; D might be TRBD2 (5 bases). CDR1 and CDR2 from the germline V gene are LGHDT and YNNKEL (reference sequence). CDR3 length: 13 residues. Trimming took off 0 bases at V and 14 bases at J, with 14 bases between the two ends. As DNA, the CDR3 is TGTGCCAGCAGCCAAGATCGGGATCTTCCCAAGTACTTC. Its translation: CASSQDRDLPKYF.

Concerning this clonotype: One base away lies a much larger clone, so this may be a sequencing read error. The chain links TRBV7-2 to TRBJ1-1; a weak D match, TRBD1 (5 bases). There are 12 residues in the CDR3. Germline V gene sequence: CDR1 SGHTA, CDR2 FQGNSA. Trimming removed 4 bases from V and 3 bases from J, with 6 bases in between. The CDR3 region has the DNA TGTGCCAGCAGCTCGACAGACACTGAAGCTTTCTTT. This encodes CASSSTDTEAFF.

At least ten counts were recorded for this clonotype. The chain combines TRBV19 with TRBJ1-2; 12 bases agree with TRBD1. The V gene's germline CDR1 is LNHDA and CDR2 SQIVND (reference sequence). V gave up 9 bases and J gave up 4 bases; unmatched junction bases: 12. This CDR3 contains 16 residues. The CDR3 DNA sequence: TGTGCCAGCCTAATCGGGACAGGGGGCGCCGGCTATGGCTACACCTTC. Encoded protein: CASLIGTGGAGYGYTF.

This clonotype was recorded at least ten times. This rearrangement joins TRBV9 to TRBJ1-2, with 7 bases fitting TRBD1. The CDR3 runs to 15 residues. V lost 1 base, J lost 3 bases, and 6 bases stayed unmatched. Per germline, CDR1 SGDLS and CDR2 YYNGEE. This CDR3 is CASSVMAGGDYGYTF. CDR3 bases: TGTGCCAGCAGCGTAATGGCAGGGGGAGACTATGGCTACACCTTC.

This clonotype was observed a few times. The DNA of the CDR3 is TGTGCCAGCAGCTTAGCGATGGGTGGGGCCAACGTCCTGACTTTC. Protein: CASSLAMGGANVLTF. The rearrangement uses TRBV11-3 and TRBJ2-6; D gene ambiguous. V was clipped by 1 base and J by 3 bases, with 7 bases between them. This CDR3 has 15 amino acids. Germline CDR1 is SGHNT and CDR2 is YENEEA.

Many counts were recorded for this clonotype. The chain employs TRBV6-1 and TRBJ2-2; 15 nucleotides align to TRBD2. This CDR3 is built from 15 residues. With V trimmed by 8 bases and J by 6 bases, 4 bases remained unmatched. Germline values: CDR1 MNHNS, CDR2 SASEGT. The CDR3 DNA sequence: TGTGCCAGCCTAGGGACTAGCGGGGGGCCCGGGGAGCTGTTTTTT. It encodes CASLGTSGGPGELFF.

This clonotype has ten or more counts. This chain joins TRBV5-1 and TRBJ1-4, with a tentative D call TRBD1 (6 bases). Deletions cut 0 bases from V and 8 bases from J, with 11 bases between. The CDR3 extends over 14 amino acids. Germline assignment: CDR1 SGHRS and CDR2 YFSETQ. The chain's CDR3 is CASSLARGGEKLFF. The CDR3, as DNA: TGCGCCAGCAGCTTGGCCAGGGGAGGCGAAAAACTGTTTTTT.

This clonotype was counted at least ten times. The rearrangement links TRBV4-1 to TRBJ2-3; D assignment may be TRBD1 or TRBD2 (5 bases each). The germline CDR1 and CDR2 sequences are MGHRA and YSYEKL. This CDR3 is 15 amino acids long. The V end lost 1 base, the J end lost 4 bases, and 12 bases lay between the germline ends. CDR3 in amino acids: CASSQAPRGADTQYF. The CDR3 nucleotides are TGCGCCAGCAGCCAAGCACCCCGGGGCGCAGATACGCAGTATTTT.

This clonotype was detected many times. CDR3 DNA sequence: TGCAGCGCTACCCCGACATTCTCCTACGAGCAGTACTTC. This translates into CSATPTFSYEQYF. This chain uses TRBV29-1 with TRBJ2-7, with D hard to call. CDR1 SQVTM and CDR2 ANQGSEA come from the germline V gene. Between the trimmed V and J ends, which lost 7 bases and 0 bases, there was a span of 13 bases. This CDR3 is built from 13 residues.

At least ten counts were recorded for this clonotype. The gene calls are TRBV12-3 or TRBV12-4 and TRBJ1-1; D not resolved. The V end lost 2 bases, the J end lost 1 base, and 8 bases lay between the germline ends. The CDR3 is made up of 14 amino acids. The CDR3 loop is CASSLNGENTEAFF. CDR3 in DNA: TGTGCCAGCAGTTTAAACGGAGAGAACACTGAAGCTTTCTTT.

In its sample, this clonotype was seen many times. The chain carries TRBV7-2 and TRBJ2-1; 7 positions match TRBD1. Trimming at V came to 3 bases and at J to 12 bases, leaving 8 bases not matched to a gene. This CDR3 has 13 amino acids. The germline CDR1 and CDR2 sequences are SGHTA and FQGNSA. The CDR3 loop is CASSLGQPGGQFF. CDR3 DNA: TGTGCCAGCAGCTTGGGACAGCCTGGGGGGCAGTTCTTC.

This clonotype has a count of ten or more. V usage is TRBV7-9 and J usage is TRBJ1-5; D is possibly TRBD1 (6 bases). V was trimmed by 8 bases and J by 4 bases, leaving 15 bases between them. Per the germline V gene, CDR1 is SEHNR and CDR2 is FQNEAQ (reference sequence). The CDR3 has 14 amino acids. The CDR3 coding sequence is TGTGCCAGCGCTAGAGGGGGAGAGAATCAGCCCCAGCATTTT. Residues: CASARGGENQPQHF. Full variable domain (outside the CDR3, taken from reference TRBV7-9 and TRBJ1-5): DTGVSQNPRHKITKRGQNVTFRCDPISEHNRLYWYRQTLGQGPEFLTYFQNEAQLEKSRLLSDRFSAERPKGSFSTLEIQRTEQGDSAMYLCASARGGENQPQHFGDGTRLSIL.

This clonotype was observed many times. V gene TRBV3-1 combines with J gene TRBJ2-1; the D call may be TRBD1 or TRBD2 (6 bases each). This CDR3 has 18 amino acids. The germline V gene has CDR1 LGHDT and CDR2 YNNKEL (reference sequence). Trimming stripped 0 bases from V and 9 bases from J, with 24 bases between. The CDR3 is CASSQEGVGGLARGEQFF. Here the CDR3 DNA reads TGTGCCAGCAGCCAAGAAGGAGTAGGGGGGCTAGCCCGGGGTGAGCAGTTCTTC.

Details on this clonotype: At one boundary the junction diverges from the germline segment, which might be a read error. The chain joins TRBV6-1 to TRBJ1-1, with a tentative D call TRBD1 (6 bases). This CDR3 has 17 amino acids. Germline V gene sequence: CDR1 MNHNS, CDR2 SASEGT. The CDR3 nucleotides read TGTGCCAGCAGATCCCCCGTCCCGGGACATAGGAACAATGAAGCTTTCTTT. This codes for CASRSPVPGHRNNEAFF.

The chain employs TRBV10-1 and TRBJ2-1; 11 positions agree with TRBD2. Germline CDR1 WNHNN, CDR2 SYGVQD (reference sequence). Losses at the gene ends were 4 bases for V and 0 bases for J; bases not matched to a gene: 5. The CDR3 loop spans 17 amino acids. The CDR3 bases are TGCGCCAGCAGTGGACTAGCGGGGACTCTCTCCTACAATGAGCAGTTCTTC. Translating it yields CASSGLAGTLSYNEQFF.

This clonotype occurred many times. The chain links TRBV11-1 to TRBJ2-1; TRBD2 matches at 11 bases. V lost 2 bases, J lost 0 bases, and 9 bases stayed unmatched. The CDR3 is 19 residues long. Germline CDR1 is SGHAT and CDR2 is FQDESV (reference sequence). The CDR3 bases are TGTGCCAGCAGCTTATTTGCTAGCGGGGGGACCAGCTCCTACAATGAGCAGTTCTTC. This encodes CASSLFASGGTSSYNEQFF.

This clonotype has ten or more counts. J is TRBJ2-1 and V is TRBV7-2; D is possibly TRBD1 (6 bases). V was shortened by 1 base and J by 0 bases, with 10 bases between the two germline ends. The CDR3 totals 16 residues. CDR1 is SGHTA, CDR2 FQGNSA, per germline. The CDR3 DNA reads as TGTGCCAGCAGCTTAGAAAGGGGGAGCTCCTACAATGAGCAGTTCTTC. This encodes CASSLERGSSYNEQFF.

In its sample, this clonotype was seen many times. This chain uses TRBV5-5 with TRBJ1-2; 9 positions match TRBD1. The V gene end was trimmed by 1 base and the J gene end by 8 bases; junction bases not matched to a gene: 6. The V gene's germline CDR1 is SGHKS and CDR2 YYEKEE (reference sequence). The CDR3 loop spans 14 amino acids. CDR3 residues: CASSLQGTGSGYTF. For the CDR3, the DNA is TGTGCCAGCAGCTTGCAAGGGACAGGGAGCGGCTACACCTTC.

This clonotype appeared many times. The rearrangement links TRBV5-1 to TRBJ2-1; 11 nucleotides agree with TRBD2. The germline V gene has CDR1 SGHRS and CDR2 YFSETQ. The J segment lost 3 bases and the V segment lost 4 bases, leaving 15 bases of the junction unmatched. This CDR3 comprises 19 residues. CDR3: CASSRTSGGARISYNEQFF. CDR3 DNA sequence: TGCGCCAGCAGCCGTACTAGCGGGGGAGCCAGAATCAGCTACAATGAGCAGTTCTTC.

This clonotype was seen ten or more times. This sequence joins TRBV20-1 and TRBJ2-5; 12 bases match TRBD1. Germline loops: CDR1 DFQATT, CDR2 SNEGSKA (reference sequence). J lost 5 bases, V lost 5 bases, and 6 bases had no gene match. This CDR3 region has 14 residues. Written as DNA, the CDR3 is TGCAGTGCTGGGGACAGGGGGCGGGGGGAGACCCAGTACTTC. Translation gives CSAGDRGRGETQYF.

This clonotype has ten or more counts. J is TRBJ2-7 and V is TRBV12-3 or TRBV12-4; 14 nucleotides line up with TRBD2. This CDR3 is built from 16 residues. V lost 1 base, J lost 7 bases, and 6 bases stayed unmatched. The CDR3 DNA is TGTGCCAGCAGTTTAGGACTAGCGGGGGGGCTAGCTGAGCAGTACTTC. As protein: CASSLGLAGGLAEQYF.

This clonotype was found many times. The chain has TRBV7-2 and TRBJ1-6; D possibly corresponds to TRBD1 (6 bases). The germline V and J ends were trimmed by 5 bases and 11 bases, with 19 bases remaining between them. CDR1 and CDR2 (germline): SGHTA, FQGNSA. The CDR3 has 15 amino acids. The CDR3 bases are TGTGCCAGCAGCCCGACGGGTGTCGGGGGCCCACCCCTCCACTTT. Its translation: CASSPTGVGGPPLHF.

This clonotype appeared many times. The CDR3 spells CASSSLERNTEAFF. CDR3 nucleotides: TGTGCCAGCAGCTCATTAGAGAGGAACACTGAAGCTTTCTTT. The V and J genes are TRBV7-9 and TRBJ1-1; D gene ambiguous. The CDR3 has 14 amino acids. Germline V gives CDR1 SEHNR, CDR2 FQNEAQ (reference sequence). V shed 4 bases and J shed 1 base, with 10 bases lying between them.

This clonotype was detected many times. This chain uses TRBV5-1 with TRBJ1-6, with TRBD1 matching 10 bases. Germline CDR1 and CDR2: SGHRS and YFSETQ. This CDR3 has 19 amino acids. V trimming: 2 bases; J trimming: 0 bases; junction bases outside the gene matches: 8. CDR3 protein: CASSFTGQGESSYNSPLHF. CDR3 DNA: TGCGCCAGCAGCTTTACCGGACAGGGGGAGAGCTCCTATAATTCACCCCTCCACTTT.